This T cell receptor (beta chain) stems from a study of regulatory T cells in long-lasting Graves disease. Investigators prepared the TCR beta libraries by applying iRepertoire HTBI primers and Arm-PCR of CDR3 regions. TCRdb reprocessed the multiplex PCR reads via MiXCR and lists one record per CDR3 protein. The table shows 400,000 to 500,000 distinct CDR3 sequences, with about 20% occurring only once. Trimming removed 6 bases at V and 11 bases at J, with 16 bases between. The CDR3 sequence is 13 residues long. Ten or more counts support this clonotype. The time point: persistent/refractory GD, antithyroid drugs over 5 years with positive TRAb. There was RNA extracted from PBMCs, and the TCR library was made from it.

The origin of this receptor is a female donor with Graves disease. Sample: peripheral blood mononuclear cells (PBMCs), taken when the disease was refractory, from a patient treated with antithyroid drugs. The chain combines TRBV12-3 or TRBV12-4 with TRBJ1-4; D possibly corresponds to TRBD1 (5 bases). Here the CDR3 reads CASSGTGSGKLFF. CDR3 coding DNA: TGTGCCAGCAGCGGGACGGGGTCTGGGAAACTGTTTTTT.